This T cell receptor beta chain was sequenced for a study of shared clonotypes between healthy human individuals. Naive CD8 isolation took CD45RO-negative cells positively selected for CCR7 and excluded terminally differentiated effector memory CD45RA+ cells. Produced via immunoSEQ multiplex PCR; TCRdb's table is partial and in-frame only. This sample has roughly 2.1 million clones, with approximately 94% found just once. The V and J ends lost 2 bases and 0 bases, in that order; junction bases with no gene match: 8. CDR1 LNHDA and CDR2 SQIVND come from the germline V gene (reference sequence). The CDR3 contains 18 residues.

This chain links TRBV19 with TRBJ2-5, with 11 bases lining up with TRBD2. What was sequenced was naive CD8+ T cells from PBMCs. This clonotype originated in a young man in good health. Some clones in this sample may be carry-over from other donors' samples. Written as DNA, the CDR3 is TGTGCCAGTAGTATAATTTTTGGGACTAGCGGACACCAAGAGACCCAGTACTTC. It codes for CASSIIFGTSGHQETQYF. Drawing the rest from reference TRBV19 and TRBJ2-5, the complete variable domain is DGGITQSPKYLFRKEGQNVTLSCEQNLNHDAMYWYRQDPGQGLRLIYYSQIVNDFQKGDIAEGYSVSREKKESFPLTVTSAQKNPTAFYLCASSIIFGTSGHQETQYFGPGTRLLVL.